This TCR beta chain was identified during a study of identical twins. The study's findings and limits: Conclusions leaned on cross-sectional statistical analysis and did not track the same donors over time. Insertions were fewer in abundant cord blood beta clonotypes, whereas memory repertoires showed none of this pattern.

Unique molecular identifiers were present on the cDNA, which also gained a universal primer site by template switching. From the 5' RACE reads, TCRdb called clonotypes with MiXCR, one entry per CDR3 protein. The top ten clones hold approximately 0.98% of a sample with 400,000 to 550,000 distinct CDR3 sequences, roughly an eighth of them seen once. Healthy Caucasians alone served as donors. This clonotype was detected a few times. Its antigen is not identified. The data were also submitted as part of a second study, on yellow fever vaccine responses in identical twins.

The specimen sequenced was CD4+ T cells sorted from blood. The sequence was obtained from a woman aged 18-29 years in good health.

CDR3: CSATGTPEVETQYF. Written as DNA, the CDR3 is TGCAGTGCAACCGGGACCCCCGAGGTTGAGACCCAGTACTTC. The V gene is TRBV20-1, the J gene TRBJ2-5; D tentatively fits TRBD1 or TRBD2 (5 bases each). This CDR3 spans 14 amino acids. The V gene's germline CDR1 is DFQATT and CDR2 SNEGSKA (reference sequence). Trimming pared 6 bases from V and 5 bases from J, leaving 19 bases between.